Listed below are T cell receptor beta chains from one sample, sequenced in a study of T cell repertoires in cytomegalovirus infection. TCRdb ran MiXCR on the reads and lists one entry per CDR3 protein. The table has roughly 310,000 distinct CDR3 sequences, just under 30% seen once. The antigens of these receptors remain unknown. The sequencing here drew on cultured PBMCs, taken from culture after CMV antigen stimulation. The receptors derive from a human donor in good health (CMV status not recorded). Some clones in this sample may be carry-over from other donors' samples. Both conserved end residues are part of each CDR3. The D gene is left open where the match is weak. Some rows mark clone size as missing; the rest say once, few, many or name a class of expanded clone.

TRBV11-2	many	TRBJ1-2	.	CASSAPRRVSSYGYTF	TGTGCCAGCAGCGCCCCTAGACGGGTCAGCTCCTATGGCTACACCTTC
TRBV4-1	.	TRBJ2-7	.	CASSHADGSYEQYF	TGCGCCAGCAGCCACGCAGACGGTTCCTACGAGCAGTACTTC
TRBV7-6	.	TRBJ2-5	TRBD2	CASSSGGGETQYF	TGTGCCAGCAGCTCGGGAGGTGGTGAGACCCAGTACTTC
TRBV19	few	TRBJ1-4	.	CASSPFGEDEKLFF	TGTGCCAGTAGTCCCTTTGGGGAGGATGAAAAACTGTTTTTT
TRBV7-8	few	TRBJ2-1	TRBD2	CASSFGRAFYNEQFF	TGTGCCAGCAGCTTCGGGAGGGCCTTTTACAATGAGCAGTTCTTC
TRBV5-1	many	TRBJ2-3	TRBD1	CASSEGQGNTDTQYF	TGCGCCAGCAGCGAGGGACAGGGGAACACAGATACGCAGTATTTT
TRBV19	many	TRBJ1-5	.	CASSAAQAGSNQPQHF	TGTGCCAGTAGTGCCGCTCAGGCAGGAAGCAATCAGCCCCAGCATTTT
TRBV24-1	.	TRBJ2-1	.	CATSGQLGTPGNNEQFF	TGTGCCACCAGTGGGCAGCTCGGGACTCCGGGGAACAATGAGCAGTTCTTC
TRBV20-1	.	TRBJ2-7	TRBD2	CSESSGSGRSYEQYF	TGCAGTGAGTCCAGCGGGAGCGGACGGTCCTACGAGCAGTACTTC
TRBV11-2	.	TRBJ2-1	.	CAAAMGPVYNEQFF	TGTGCCGCAGCGATGGGGCCTGTCTACAATGAGCAGTTCTTC
TRBV27	few	TRBJ1-1	TRBD1	CASHRGTEAFF	TGTGCCAGCCACAGGGGCACTGAAGCTTTCTTT
TRBV11-1	.	TRBJ1-5	.	CASSLGAGSPNQPQHF	TGTGCCAGCAGCTTAGGAGCGGGATCCCCCAATCAGCCCCAGCATTTT
TRBV2	many	TRBJ2-7	TRBD1	CASSRGQGPYEQYF	TGTGCCAGCAGTAGGGGACAGGGGCCTTACGAGCAGTACTTC
TRBV9	.	TRBJ2-2	TRBD2	CASSVGPSGSLSGELFF	TGTGCCAGCAGCGTAGGTCCTAGCGGGAGTTTATCGGGGGAGCTGTTTTTT
TRBV11-2	.	TRBJ1-5	TRBD1	CASSLEQGANQPQHF	TGTGCCAGCAGCTTAGAACAGGGGGCGAATCAGCCCCAGCATTTT
TRBV28	few	TRBJ1-5	.	CASSFGYQPQHF	TGTGCCAGCAGTTTTGGGTATCAGCCCCAGCATTTT
TRBV12-3/TRBV12-4	.	TRBJ2-3	.	CASTETSHMDTQYF	TGTGCCAGCACCGAGACTTCTCACATGGATACGCAGTATTTT
TRBV10-3	.	TRBJ1-1	.	CAIGLSGEAFF	TGTGCCATCGGGTTGTCCGGTGAAGCTTTCTTT
TRBV10-3	few	TRBJ1-5	TRBD1	CAISLQGNQPQHF	TGTGCCATCAGTTTACAGGGGAATCAGCCCCAGCATTTT